The 19 T cell receptor beta chains in this list originate from one sample, sequenced in a study of blood T cell repertoires in COVID-19. The protocol was immunoSEQ multiplex PCR, while the TCRdb copy is restricted to in-frame clones and leaves out a portion. In the table there are about 170,000 clones, 87% of which are singletons. Specimen: peripheral blood. These TCRs come from a woman aged 50 to 60 with acute or convalescent COVID-19.

J is TRBJ1-1 and V is TRBV10-2; 9 positions agree with TRBD1. Germline-derived CDR1 and CDR2 are WSHSY and SAAADI. The CDR3 covers 15 residues. V shed 8 bases and J 4 bases; nucleotides not matched to a gene: 11. As DNA, the CDR3 is TGCGCCAGCTTTGCCTCACAGGGGGCGAGCACTGAAGCTTTCTTT. Encoded protein: CASFASQGASTEAFF.

This rearrangement joins TRBV5-1 to TRBJ2-1; tentatively, D is TRBD2 (6 bases). CDR3 length: 15 amino acids. Germline values: CDR1 SGHRS, CDR2 YFSETQ. The V gene lost 7 bases and the J gene lost 1 base, with 15 bases spanning the gap. In DNA form, the CDR3 reads TGCGCCAGCCGGGCGGCTAGCGAGTCCTACAATGAGCAGTTCTTC. This sequence encodes CASRAASESYNEQFF.

In its sample, this clone was seen once. V is TRBV7-2 and J is TRBJ2-7, with D possibly TRBD1 on 6 matching bases. The V end lost 2 bases, the J end lost 4 bases, and 15 bases lay between the germline ends. Germline CDR1 is SGHTA and CDR2 is FQGNSA. The CDR3 extends over 15 amino acids. The CDR3 nucleotides read TGTGCCAGCAGCTTACGGATGGGACACGGATACGAGCAGTACTTC. It specifies CASSLRMGHGYEQYF.

This sequence joins TRBV7-3 and TRBJ1-5; 7 nucleotides agree with TRBD1. The V gene's germline CDR1 is SGHTA and CDR2 FQGTGA. The CDR3 length is 13 residues. After removal of 5 bases from V and 5 bases from J, the junction contained 3 bases not matched to a gene. CDR3 coding DNA: TGTGCCAGCAGCGCTCAGGGGGATCAGCCCCAGCATTTT. Residues: CASSAQGDQPQHF.

V usage is TRBV4-1 and J usage is TRBJ2-2; 7 bases map to TRBD2. Germline V lookup: CDR1 MGHRA, CDR2 YSYEKL. The CDR3 runs to 14 residues. The V and J ends lost 6 bases and 0 bases, in that order; junction bases with no gene match: 1. Here the CDR3 DNA reads TGCGCCAGCAGGGGAGGGGCGAACACCGGGGAGCTGTTTTTT. This encodes CASRGGANTGELFF.

The gene calls are TRBV3-1 (or the pseudogene TRBV3-2) and TRBJ1-2, with unresolved D. The CDR3 covers 14 residues. Per germline, CDR1 LGHDT and CDR2 YNNKEL (reference sequence). V was pared by 6 bases and J by 1 base, with 12 bases between. CDR3 protein: CASSLDGDNYGYTF. The CDR3, as DNA: TGTGCCAGCAGTCTAGACGGTGATAACTATGGCTACACCTTC.

This chain connects TRBV27 to TRBJ1-4, with D maybe TRBD1 (6 bases). Germline lookup yields CDR1 MNHEY and CDR2 SMNVEV (reference sequence). The ends were cut back, 4 bases at V and 5 bases at J, with 14 bases in the middle. The CDR3 consists of 15 residues. CDR3 protein: CASSSYRDTNEKLFF. For the CDR3, the DNA is TGTGCCAGCAGTTCCTACAGGGATACAAATGAAAAACTGTTTTTT.

V is TRBV30 and J is TRBJ2-1; 9 bases map to TRBD2. CDR3 size: 17 residues. Trimming took 3 bases from V and 2 from J; bases not matched to a gene: 11. Germline CDR1 GTSNPN, CDR2 SVGIG (reference sequence). CDR3 loop: CAWRFPPQRGAYNEQFF. DNA of the CDR3: TGTGCCTGGAGGTTCCCACCACAGCGGGGGGCCTACAATGAGCAGTTCTTC. Drawing the rest from reference TRBV30 and TRBJ2-1, the complete variable domain is SQTIHQWPATLVQPVGSPLSLECTVEGTSNPNLYWYRQAAGRGLQLLFYSVGIGQISSEVPQNLSASRPQDRQFILSSKKLLLSDSGFYLCAWRFPPQRGAYNEQFFGPGTRLTVL.

The V call is TRBV4-2, the J call TRBJ2-3; 7 bases match TRBD2. The V gene's germline CDR1 is LGHNA and CDR2 YNFKEQ. V gave up 5 bases and J gave up 1 base; unmatched junction bases: 12. CDR3 length: 17 residues. CDR3 in amino acids: CASSAPLGAGGTDTQYF. The CDR3 DNA follows: TGTGCCAGCAGCGCACCCTTAGGGGCGGGGGGCACAGATACGCAGTATTTT.

The chain joins TRBV30 to TRBJ2-7; 8 bases align to TRBD1. This CDR3 has 15 residues. The V segment lost 4 bases and the J segment 7 bases; nucleotides outside the gene matches: 15. Germline assignment: CDR1 GTSNPN and CDR2 SVGIG (reference sequence). CDR3 sequence: CAWNSGQGLTSEQYF. CDR3 nucleotide sequence: TGTGCCTGGAACTCCGGACAGGGCCTAACGAGTGAGCAGTACTTC. Together with reference TRBV30 and TRBJ2-7, the CDR3 gives the full variable domain: SQTIHQWPATLVQPVGSPLSLECTVEGTSNPNLYWYRQAAGRGLQLLFYSVGIGQISSEVPQNLSASRPQDRQFILSSKKLLLSDSGFYLCAWNSGQGLTSEQYFGPGTRLTVT.

The V gene is TRBV4-1, the J gene TRBJ2-2, with TRBD2 matching over 7 bases. Germline V CDR1 and CDR2: MGHRA, YSYEKL. The V and J ends lost 4 bases and 4 bases, in that order; junction bases with no gene match: 12. This CDR3 has 17 residues. The CDR3 sequence is CASSPVAGVVVTGELFF. The CDR3 region has the DNA TGCGCCAGCAGCCCGGTGGCGGGAGTAGTTGTCACCGGGGAGCTGTTTTTT.

The chain uses TRBV3-1 (or the pseudogene TRBV3-2) and TRBJ2-7, with TRBD1 matching 7 bases. V shed 1 base, J shed 2 bases, and the junction held 2 bases outside the gene matches. The CDR3 contains 14 residues. Germline assignment: CDR1 LGHDT and CDR2 YNNKEL (reference sequence). The CDR3 is CASSQGQGTYEQYF. In DNA form, the CDR3 reads TGTGCCAGCAGCCAAGGACAGGGTACCTACGAGCAGTACTTC.

J is TRBJ1-4 and V is TRBV12-5; 10 bases match TRBD1. Germline V CDR1 and CDR2: LGHNT, FRNRAP. The ends lost 7 bases at V and 6 bases at J; junction bases unmatched: 8. The CDR3 is made up of 15 amino acids. CDR3 protein: CASADPGTGDEKLFF. In nucleotides, the CDR3 is TGTGCTAGTGCCGACCCGGGGACAGGGGATGAAAAACTGTTTTTT.

J is TRBJ1-2 and V is TRBV4-2, with TRBD1 as a possible D gene (6 bases). Deletions cut 0 bases from V and 4 bases from J, with 12 bases between. Germline CDR1 is LGHNA and CDR2 is YNFKEQ. This CDR3 spans 15 amino acids. The CDR3 loop is CASSQDGGGGYGYTF. The CDR3, as DNA: TGTGCCAGCAGCCAAGACGGGGGAGGGGGCTATGGCTACACCTTC.

The J gene is TRBJ2-1, the V gene TRBV19; 10 bases align to TRBD1. V shed 4 bases and J 9 bases; nucleotides not matched to a gene: 6. CDR1 and CDR2 (germline): LNHDA, SQIVND (reference sequence). CDR3 length: 14 residues. The CDR3 here is CASSTGQGVAEQFF. CDR3 nucleotides: TGTGCCAGTAGTACAGGACAGGGGGTGGCTGAGCAGTTCTTC.

This clone is medium-sized (0.01 to 0.1%) in the sample. The rearrangement links TRBV3-1 (or the pseudogene TRBV3-2) to TRBJ1-2; 10 bases match TRBD1. Trimming at V came to 7 bases and at J to 5 bases, leaving 7 bases not matched to a gene. The CDR3 runs 14 residues. Per germline, CDR1 LGHDT and CDR2 YNNKEL (reference sequence). CDR3 sequence reads: CASMPGQGRYGYTF. As DNA, the CDR3 is TGTGCCAGCATGCCGGGACAGGGGAGGTATGGCTACACCTTC.

The chain recombines TRBV6-5 with TRBJ1-6, with no clear D. Germline values: CDR1 MNHEY, CDR2 SVGAGI. The CDR3 consists of 15 residues. The V gene lost 0 bases and the J gene lost 7 bases, with 10 bases spanning the gap. This CDR3 reads CASSYSPGNNSPLHF. The CDR3 DNA reads as TGTGCCAGCAGTTACTCGCCGGGGAACAATTCACCCCTCCACTTT.

The V gene is TRBV5-4, the J gene TRBJ1-1; a weak D match, TRBD1 (5 bases). The CDR3 is 13 residues long. CDR1 SGHNT and CDR2 YYREEE come from the germline V gene (reference sequence). The V gene lost 4 bases and the J gene lost 6 bases, with 13 bases spanning the gap. This chain's CDR3 is CASSQGPGAEAFF. CDR3 nucleotides: TGTGCCAGCAGCCAGGGCCCGGGAGCTGAAGCTTTCTTT.

The chain links TRBV6-1 to TRBJ1-6; D gene uncertain. Germline V CDR1 and CDR2: MNHNS, SASEGT. CDR3 length: 12 amino acids. Trimming removed 1 base from V and 13 bases from J, with 8 bases in between. Here the CDR3 DNA reads TGTGCCAGCAGTGAAGGGAGCCCGCCCCTCCACTTT. Protein sequence: CASSEGSPPLHF.